The next 30 T cell receptor beta chains were all read from a single sample in a study of STAT5B mutations in CD4+ large granular lymphocyte leukemia. Profiling relied on immunoSEQ multiplex PCR, and the TCRdb table lists in-frame clones only, not all of them. The table lists 25,000 to 30,000 clones, under 90% of them singletons. The sequencing input was CD4+ T cells from blood buffy coats. All receptors come from a human donor in good health.

CDR3 sequence: CASKFPILNTEAFF. CDR3 coding DNA: TGTGCCAGTAAATTCCCGATCTTGAACACTGAAGCTTTCTTT. This chain uses TRBV7-9 with TRBJ1-1; D is undetermined. CDR3 length equals 14 residues. Trimming pared 9 bases from V and 0 bases from J, leaving 14 bases between. The germline gives CDR1 SEHNR, CDR2 FQNEAQ (reference sequence). Based on the CDR3 plus reference TRBV7-9 and TRBJ1-1, the full variable domain is DTGVSQNPRHKITKRGQNVTFRCDPISEHNRLYWYRQTLGQGPEFLTYFQNEAQLEKSRLLSDRFSAERPKGSFSTLEIQRTEQGDSAMYLCASKFPILNTEAFFGQGTRLTVV.

V gene TRBV7-9 combines with J gene TRBJ1-2; 7 bases are a match to TRBD1. CDR3 length: 15 residues. Germline CDR1 and CDR2: SEHNR and FQNEAQ (reference sequence). Trimming cost V 7 bases and J 2 bases; bases outside gene matches: 10. Here the CDR3 DNA reads TGTGCCAGCACCTCCCACCTGACAGGGAACTATGGCTACACCTTC. Its translation is CASTSHLTGNYGYTF.

V gene TRBV15 combines with J gene TRBJ2-7; D might be TRBD1 (6 bases). Trimming pared 1 base from V and 3 bases from J, leaving 13 bases between. The CDR3 contains 15 residues. Germline CDR1 reads LNHNV; CDR2 reads YYDKDF (reference sequence). CDR3 coding DNA: TGTGCCACCAGCAGAGGAGGAACAGGGCGCTACGAGCAGTACGTC. It is translated as CATSRGGTGRYEQYV.

The chain carries TRBV5-4 and TRBJ2-1; no definite D call. V was shortened by 5 bases and J by 5 bases, with 11 bases between the two germline ends. Germline CDR1 and CDR2: SGHNT and YYREEE (reference sequence). The CDR3 extends over 13 amino acids. The DNA for the CDR3 is TGTGCCAGCAGTAGCAGAGAGGACAATGAGCAGTTCTTC. It is translated as CASSSREDNEQFF.

This clone was picked up a small number of times. The chain carries TRBV10-1 and TRBJ2-7, with D possibly matching TRBD2 (6 bases). Germline-derived CDR1 and CDR2 are WNHNN and SYGVQD (reference sequence). CDR3 length: 18 amino acids. Trimming stripped 3 bases from V and 3 bases from J, with 24 bases between. The CDR3 loop is CASSDPPGGSSGNYEQYF. The CDR3 DNA follows: TGCGCCAGCAGTGACCCTCCAGGAGGGAGCAGTGGGAACTACGAGCAGTACTTC.

The chain has TRBV19 and TRBJ1-2, with 7 positions matching TRBD1. Looked up from germline, CDR1 is LNHDA and CDR2 is SQIVND (reference sequence). Trimming removed 11 bases from V and 7 bases from J; junction bases left unmatched: 7. CDR3 length: 11 amino acids. The CDR3 sequence: CAAGTVSGYTF. CDR3 coding DNA: TGTGCCGCCGGGACAGTAAGTGGCTACACCTTC.

The chain couples TRBV13 to TRBJ1-3; TRBD1 matches 9 bases. Germline loops: CDR1 PRHDT, CDR2 FYEKMQ (reference sequence). This CDR3 spans 12 amino acids. Trimming at V came to 8 bases and at J to 8 bases, leaving 4 bases not matched to a gene. CDR3 nucleotide sequence: TGTGCCAGCCGACAGGGGGGGGACACCATATATTTT. Translation gives CASRQGGDTIYF.

For the CDR3, the DNA is TGTGCCAGCCAAAGCGGGGAGGCAACTGGCTACACCTTC. Encoded protein: CASQSGEATGYTF. V and J are TRBV28 and TRBJ1-2; D call uncertain. The germline gives CDR1 MDHEN, CDR2 SYDVKM. There are 13 residues in the CDR3. Trimming removed 8 bases at V and 7 bases at J, with 17 bases between.

The chain combines TRBV18 with TRBJ1-1; the D is unclear. The CDR3 has 14 amino acids. The germline V gene has CDR1 KGHSH and CDR2 LQKENI. Trimming removed 2 bases at V and 1 base at J, with 8 bases between. The CDR3 loop reads CASSPVKKNTEAFF. The CDR3 DNA follows: TGTGCCAGCTCACCAGTCAAGAAGAACACTGAAGCTTTCTTT. The entire variable domain, with the rest obtained from reference TRBV18 and TRBJ1-1, is as follows: NAGVMQNPRHLVRRRGQEARLRCSPMKGHSHVYWYRQLPEEGLKFMVYLQKENIIDESGMPKERFSAEFPKEGPSILRIQQVVRGDSAAYFCASSPVKKNTEAFFGQGTRLTVV.

The chain is built from TRBV25-1 and TRBJ2-2, with D perhaps TRBD1 (5 bases). The CDR3 is 14 residues long. Germline V CDR1 and CDR2: MGHDK, SYGVNS. Trimming removed 3 bases from V and 6 bases from J, with 11 bases in between. CDR3 nucleotides: TGTGCCAGCAGTGAGCCAGGGTTTGCCGGGGAGCTGTTTTTT. Translation gives CASSEPGFAGELFF. Together with reference TRBV25-1 and TRBJ2-2, the CDR3 gives the full variable domain: EADIYQTPRYLVIGTGKKITLECSQTMGHDKMYWYQQDPGMELHLIHYSYGVNSTEKGDLSSESTVSRIRTEHFPLTLESARPSHTSQYLCASSEPGFAGELFFGEGSRLTVL.

This chain uses TRBV28 with TRBJ2-7; D possibly corresponds to TRBD2 (5 bases). Germline CDR1 is MDHEN and CDR2 is SYDVKM. The CDR3 runs 15 residues. V lost 4 bases, J lost 7 bases, and 20 bases lay in between. The CDR3 spells CASSSGRALRGEQYF. The CDR3 coding sequence is TGTGCCAGCAGTTCAGGACGGGCCCTACGCGGGGAGCAGTACTTC.

The chain employs TRBV5-4 and TRBJ2-7, with 9 bases aligning to TRBD2. Germline CDR1 SGHNT, CDR2 YYREEE (reference sequence). CDR3 size: 14 residues. Losses at the gene ends were 1 base for V and 3 bases for J; bases not matched to a gene: 2. CDR3 residues: CASSLLAGVYEQYF. CDR3 coding DNA: TGTGCCAGCAGCTTGTTAGCGGGAGTCTACGAGCAGTACTTC.

V is TRBV6-1 and J is TRBJ2-2; TRBD1 matches at 7 bases. Looked up from germline, CDR1 is MNHNS and CDR2 is SASEGT. Trimming took 7 bases from V and 2 from J; bases not matched to a gene: 7. This CDR3 has 15 residues. This CDR3 is CASIPGQLNTGELFF. The CDR3, as DNA: TGTGCCAGCATCCCGGGACAGCTAAACACCGGGGAGCTGTTTTTT.

This clone was seen a single time. The rearrangement uses TRBV5-1 and TRBJ2-7; D possibly uses TRBD1 or TRBD2 (6 bases each). This CDR3 comprises 13 residues. V was cut by 2 bases and J by 6 bases, with 12 bases left in between. Germline CDR1 reads SGHRS; CDR2 reads YFSETQ. The CDR3 loop is CASSFTGASEQYF. As DNA, the CDR3 is TGCGCCAGCAGCTTTACGGGGGCATCCGAGCAGTACTTC.

The chain is built from TRBV11-3 and TRBJ1-1, with no clear D. Trimming shortened V by 4 bases and J by 5 bases, and 14 bases separated the two germline ends. Germline CDR1 and CDR2: SGHNT and YENEEA. This CDR3 has 14 amino acids. DNA of the CDR3: TGTGCCAGCAGCTCCCGAGCGGGTCGGACTGAAGCTTTCTTT. It translates to CASSSRAGRTEAFF.

This chain links TRBV19 with TRBJ2-3; 7 bases are a match to TRBD1. This CDR3 contains 14 residues. From germline, CDR1 is LNHDA and CDR2 SQIVND (reference sequence). Losses at the gene ends were 6 bases for V and 4 bases for J; bases not matched to a gene: 7. The CDR3 sequence is CASSTSTGADTQYF. The CDR3 DNA sequence: TGTGCCAGTAGCACCTCAACAGGGGCAGATACGCAGTATTTT.

V usage is TRBV6-1 and J usage is TRBJ1-3; TRBD1 aligns across 7 bases. The trim removed 6 bases at V and 2 bases at J, leaving 4 bases unmatched. Looked up from germline, CDR1 is MNHNS and CDR2 is SASEGT. The CDR3 covers 14 residues. CDR3 in DNA: TGTGCCAGCAGACCACAGGGGACTGGAAACACCATATATTTT. Encoded protein: CASRPQGTGNTIYF.

The chain is built from TRBV6-5 and TRBJ2-5, with D perhaps being TRBD1 or TRBD2 (5 bases each). The CDR3 is 13 residues long. Germline CDR1 and CDR2: MNHEY and SVGAGI. Trimming took 2 bases from V and 5 from J, leaving 9 bases between them. The CDR3 nucleotides are TGTGCCAGCAGTTACGGGGGTTCCGAGACCCAGTACTTC. Translated, it gives CASSYGGSETQYF.

This clone appeared a few times. The chain joins TRBV6-5 to TRBJ1-1; D remains ambiguous. CDR1 is MNHEY and CDR2 is SVGAGI in the germline V gene. Between the trimmed V and J ends, which lost 1 base and 5 bases, there was a span of 11 bases. The CDR3 sequence is 14 residues long. CDR3 loop: CASSYYRLETEAFF. The CDR3 DNA reads as TGTGCCAGCAGTTACTATCGCCTCGAGACTGAAGCTTTCTTT.

The chain is built from TRBV11-3 and TRBJ2-2; TRBD1 is a possible D gene (6 bases). Deletions cut 5 bases from V and 5 bases from J, with 15 bases between. CDR3 length: 15 residues. Germline V lookup: CDR1 SGHNT, CDR2 YENEEA. CDR3 in DNA: TGTGCCAGCAGCCCGCCCGCAGGGGTGACCGGGGAGCTGTTTTTT. As protein: CASSPPAGVTGELFF.

The CDR3 region is CASSVGGTETQYF. DNA of the CDR3: TGTGCCAGCAGCGTAGGCGGGACAGAGACCCAGTACTTC. The J gene is TRBJ2-5, the V gene TRBV9; D may be TRBD2 (6 bases). The CDR3 sequence is 13 residues long. The V end lost 0 bases, the J end lost 4 bases, and 7 bases lay between the germline ends. Germline values: CDR1 SGDLS, CDR2 YYNGEE.

The V and J genes are TRBV2 and TRBJ2-5; TRBD2 might be the D (6 bases). The J call could be wrong; TRBJ2-7 is a better fit for the DNA end. Germline CDR1 is SNHLY and CDR2 is FYNNEI. This CDR3 region has 15 residues. CDR3 coding DNA: TGTGCCAGCAACCCGGGAGCAACCGCCGGCTACGAGCAGTACTTC. Protein product: CASNPGATAGYEQYF.

The chain uses TRBV11-2 and TRBJ1-2; tentative D call: TRBD1 (5 bases). Germline V gene sequence: CDR1 SGHAT, CDR2 FQNNGV. The V gene lost 0 bases and the J gene lost 5 bases, with 16 bases spanning the gap. The CDR3 runs to 16 residues. CDR3 amino acids: CASSLDGTQGVYGYTF. CDR3 nucleotide sequence: TGTGCCAGCAGCTTAGATGGGACCCAGGGTGTTTATGGCTACACCTTC.

This chain connects TRBV9 to TRBJ2-5, with no clear D. V was clipped by 2 bases and J by 5 bases, with 10 bases between them. The CDR3 runs 13 residues. Germline values: CDR1 SGDLS, CDR2 YYNGEE. The CDR3 coding sequence is TGTGCCAGCAGCGTCCGGTTAGGGGAGACCCAGTACTTC. Translating it yields CASSVRLGETQYF.

This chain joins TRBV28 and TRBJ1-2; 7 bases align to TRBD1. CDR1 MDHEN and CDR2 SYDVKM come from the germline V gene. The CDR3 consists of 14 residues. V was pared by 6 bases and J by 7 bases, with 11 bases of the junction left unmatched. The CDR3 reads CASSPPHRGAGYTF. The CDR3, as DNA: TGTGCCAGCAGCCCGCCCCACAGGGGTGCTGGCTACACCTTC.

The rearrangement links TRBV18 to TRBJ2-2, with D perhaps TRBD1 (5 bases). Germline V gives CDR1 KGHSH, CDR2 LQKENI. The CDR3 runs to 15 residues. The V end was cut by 1 base, the J end by 2 bases, with 8 bases between. CDR3 sequence (DNA): TGTGCCAGCTCACCACGACAGATCAACACCGGGGAGCTGTTTTTT. Encoded protein: CASSPRQINTGELFF.

The chain uses TRBV9 and TRBJ2-3; no reliable D call. V dropped 0 bases and J dropped 4 bases, with 9 bases sitting between them. CDR1 SGDLS and CDR2 YYNGEE come from the germline V gene. This CDR3 has 14 amino acids. The chain's CDR3 is CASSVGVAADTQYF. CDR3 nucleotides: TGTGCCAGCAGCGTAGGGGTGGCCGCAGATACGCAGTATTTT.

The chain couples TRBV5-1 to TRBJ2-7; D call uncertain. CDR1 SGHRS and CDR2 YFSETQ come from the germline V gene. This CDR3 is 13 amino acids long. V was cut by 1 base and J by 5 bases, with 10 bases left in between. The CDR3 reads CASSLMVGDEQYV. The CDR3 bases are TGCGCCAGCAGCTTGATGGTAGGCGACGAGCAGTACGTC.

This clone was seen only a few times. V and J are TRBV6-1 and TRBJ2-5; 10 nucleotides line up with TRBD2. Germline CDR1 MNHNS, CDR2 SASEGT. V dropped 1 base and J dropped 3; count of bases not matched to a gene: 5. The CDR3 totals 16 residues. The CDR3: CASSEVSGTSEETQYF. Written as DNA, the CDR3 is TGTGCCAGCAGTGAAGTTAGCGGGACTAGCGAAGAGACCCAGTACTTC.

The chain joins TRBV5-4 to TRBJ1-1, with unresolved D. The CDR3 covers 14 residues. Between the trimmed V and J ends, which lost 6 bases and 4 bases, there was a span of 16 bases. Germline V lookup: CDR1 SGHNT, CDR2 YYREEE (reference sequence). CDR3 protein: CASILDPRSTEAFF. Written as DNA, the CDR3 is TGTGCCAGCATCCTAGACCCGAGGAGCACTGAAGCTTTCTTT.